The TCR beta chain described here comes from a study of T cell responses to AZD1222 COVID-19 vaccine. Points from the study as a whole: Clonal diversity may have been underestimated in mostly white British donors. Sampling that yielded the repertoires occurred only after the peak T cell response.

TCRdb's table, derived via immunoSEQ multiplex PCR, lists solely in-frame clones and lacks some. This table holds 100,000 to 150,000 clones, about 90% found once. Worth noting for this clone: Its antigen is unknown.

V was pared by 5 bases and J by 4 bases, with 5 bases of the junction left unmatched. The CDR3 runs 14 residues. Germline lookup yields CDR1 PRHDT and CDR2 FYEKMQ (reference sequence). The V gene is TRBV13, the J gene TRBJ2-3, with 8 bases fitting TRBD1. This clonotype was sampled from an adult who received the AZD1222 COVID-19 vaccine. Here the sequenced sample was peripheral blood, taken 28 days after the second AZD1222 dose. The CDR3 spells CASSDRGGADTQYF. CDR3 DNA sequence: TGTGCCAGCAGCGACAGGGGTGGTGCAGATACGCAGTATTTT.